The rows below give T cell receptor beta chains drawn from one sample of a study of Ad26.COV2.S vaccination and SARS-CoV-2 variants. Sequencing was performed with immunoSEQ multiplex PCR; in TCRdb, only in-frame clones are kept and a portion is missing. The data hold roughly 300,000 clones, with about 86% observed a single time. The sample was peripheral blood, taken in a trial of Ad26.COV2.S vaccine versus placebo. The source of these receptors is a person between 18 and 65 years old who received the Ad26.COV2.S COVID-19 vaccine or a placebo. The CDR3 runs from the conserved cysteine through the conserved F or W. The order of the fields is V gene, CDR3 protein.

TRBV6-6 | CASRRTGANTGELFF
TRBV10-2 | CASSRQGGERYTF
TRBV3-1/TRBV3-2 | CASSQVNRQAGSEQFF
TRBV7-2 | CASSLGPRGTSVGELFF
TRBV7-2 | CASTNEGRQPQHF
TRBV7-9 | CASSSSREITGELFF
TRBV12-5 | CASGLTTYNEQFF
TRBV5-4 | CASSAQQGGQETQYF
TRBV19 | CASSTSAGGGYTF
TRBV2 | CASSDRSTYEQYF
TRBV12-3/TRBV12-4 | CASRRDRPF
TRBV9 | CASSVVGGSSYNEQFF
TRBV28 | CASSSSDREETQYF
TRBV2 | CASAGGLAGSGTQYF
TRBV4-2 | CASSQEGQPQHF
TRBV18 | CASSPPTGRYNEQFF
TRBV15 | CATSREGSGGAYEQYF
TRBV4-3 | CASSQDIGLAVYEQFF
TRBV12-3/TRBV12-4 | CASRIQETGELFF
TRBV7-9 | CASSSGGLNYGYTF
TRBV7-9 | CASSPRDSHQETQYF
TRBV27 | CASSFWTSTDTQYF
TRBV19 | CASSTWSDTQYF
TRBV4-3 | CASSPKGLQETQYF
TRBV5-1 | CASSLAGTTTPYEQYF
TRBV4-1 | CASSQAGGLRNTEAFF
TRBV7-2 | CASSLLDSSNNSPLHF
TRBV11-2 | CASSYGSLTNTGELFF
TRBV30 | CAWSEGRGTGELFF
TRBV19 | CASSGGMRGNEQFF
TRBV9 | CASSAQGRTEKNSNQPQHF
TRBV4-1 | CASSPSRGPSSYNSPLHF
TRBV3-1/TRBV3-2 | CASSQATGTDSPLHF
TRBV2 | CASSAYRASGNTIYF
TRBV27 | CASSPRTGEGYTF
TRBV19 | CASSISGTGGIEFF
TRBV28 | CASRNTQGYSNQPQHF
TRBV6-4 | CASSPLHSTDTQYF
TRBV27 | CASSPRTLRNEKLFF
TRBV4-1 | CASSQGITGREQYF
TRBV19 | CASSIFQAGSSYNSPLHF
TRBV10-2 | CASSSTSGRGGLAKNIQYF
TRBV7-3 | CASSLRLAGGGEQFF
TRBV28 | CASSQWGETGTDTQYF
TRBV7-3 | CASSDLGGLAGVGSYNEQFF
TRBV19 | CASSPQFGTNGKLFF
TRBV2 | CASRGGLTTDTQYF
TRBV6-5 | CASMATGNQPQHF
TRBV19 | CASTPDRGRDEAFF
TRBV18 | CASSHRALLNYGYTF
TRBV7-9 | CASSLGSGEQYF
TRBV3-1/TRBV3-2 | CASSQTFYEQYF
TRBV3-1/TRBV3-2 | CASSLTTTNEKLFF
TRBV4-3 | CASSQDAESYGYTF
TRBV4-1 | CASSQDWFRDRANEQFF
TRBV10-3 | CAISEGQNTGELFF